These 3 T cell receptor beta chains were all obtained from the same sample, sequenced in a study of T cells in localized non-small cell lung cancer (dated by TCRdb to the early 2020s). Library generation was performed with the immunoSEQ multiplex PCR assay. The immuneACCESS repertoire file appears here via TCRdb, limited to in-frame rearrangements. These files lack a portion of the clones; in checked studies, under half of the deficit traces to unresolved V genes, and the cause of the others is not known. The sample table holds thousands of clones, of which around 30% were seen once. About 9.1% of the sample is taken by the ten largest. Here the sequenced sample was lung tumor tissue, taken before any cancer treatment. These receptors originate from an older male donor with stage I lung adenocarcinoma.

V gene TRBV11-3 combines with J gene TRBJ2-5, with D maybe TRBD2 (5 bases). V lost 6 bases to trimming and J lost 4 bases, with 18 bases between them. Germline V lookup: CDR1 SGHNT, CDR2 YENEEA. This CDR3 comprises 15 residues. CDR3 in DNA: TGTGCCAGCAGTGACGGCTATAAGGGAGTAGAGACCCAGTACTTC. Protein sequence: CASSDGYKGVETQYF.

The sample holds a few counts of this clone. The V call is TRBV10-2, the J call TRBJ2-3; perhaps D is TRBD1 or TRBD2 (6 bases each). The CDR3 has 18 residues. V was clipped by 6 bases and J by 0 bases, with 22 bases between them. Germline loops: CDR1 WSHSY, CDR2 SAAADI. This CDR3 is CASRRDITPGTSTDTQYF. DNA of the CDR3: TGCGCCAGCAGAAGGGACATCACCCCCGGGACTAGCACAGATACGCAGTATTTT.

This clone was detected only a few times. This sequence joins TRBV11-3 and TRBJ1-1; D is possibly TRBD1 (6 bases). The CDR3 has 15 residues. The germline CDR1 and CDR2 sequences are SGHNT and YENEEA. The V and J ends lost 0 bases and 4 bases respectively, with 12 bases between them. The CDR3 DNA follows: TGTGCCAGCAGCTTAGAGGGGGCTCCCACCACTGAAGCTTTCTTT. Its translation is CASSLEGAPTTEAFF.